This TCR beta chain is from a study of graft-versus-host responses after intestinal transplantation. The overall study: Anti-thymocyte globulin was used for induction in all recipients, who then took tacrolimus and steroids for roughly 3 years.

Findings and caveats of the study: Detected in recipient marrow were GvH clones, some of which were first observed in ileum or blood. Early after transplant, HvG clones declined as circulating GvH clones peaked. Across patients carrying graft-donor T cell macrochimerism, allografts held high graft-versus-host to host-versus-graft clonal ratios.

The table came from immunoSEQ multiplex PCR; TCRdb's copy has only in-frame clones and leaves some out. The profile shows roughly 36,000 clones, 83% of them singletons. The CDR3 spans 14 residues. Germline-derived CDR1 and CDR2 are ENHRY and SYGVKD. The V segment lost 0 bases and the J segment 10 bases; nucleotides outside the gene matches: 4. To note about this clone: No antigen is known for it.

This receptor was obtained from a human patient who received an intestinal transplant, so some T cells may come from the graft donor. The starting material was PBMCs, obtained about 1,000 days after transplant. The chain carries TRBV10-3 and TRBJ2-3, with 10 bases identical to TRBD1. CDR3 sequence (DNA): TGTGCCATCAGTGAGTCGACAGGGGGCCGGGCGCAGTATTTT. Translation: CAISESTGGRAQYF.